This T cell receptor beta chain was captured in a study of control samples from healthy donors and cancer patients (dated by TCRdb to 2019 to 2021). The library was produced with the immunoSEQ multiplex PCR assay. As stored in TCRdb, this immuneACCESS dataset retains in-frame rearrangements with V and J assigned. A fraction of the clones does not appear; measured against another copy, unresolved V genes explain less than half of the discrepancy, and the remainder lacks a known reason. In this sample the table shows some 120,000 clones, 85% to 95% of which occur a single time. The ten largest account for 1.5% to 2% of the sample. The germline V gene sets CDR1 to SGHVS and CDR2 to FNYEAQ. Its CDR3 holds 15 amino acids, cysteine through phenylalanine. Just the 45-base CDR3 DNA is kept, in frame starting at base 1. V and J are truncated by 5 bases and 0 bases respectively, leaving an intervening sequence of 11 bases.

As for this clone: The target of this receptor is not known. No quality values exist for individual bases; no much larger clone is one base distant.

Here the chain combines TRBV7-6 and TRBJ1-3; the D gene is unclear. The sequence was collected from a man in his fifties with head and neck cancer. Specimen: PBMCs. CDR3 reads: CASSLGAFSGNTIYF. The nucleotide sequence is given as TGTGCCAGCAGCCTCGGAGCCTTCTCTGGAAACACCATATATTTT.